These T cell receptor beta chains were read from a single sample in a study of blood T cell repertoires in COVID-19. The data were produced by immunoSEQ multiplex PCR, yet TCRdb's version contains in-frame clones alone and is incomplete. The sample shows roughly 250,000 clones, 65% to 85% of them seen only once. Material for sequencing was peripheral blood. Receptors were obtained from a man aged 35 to 55 with active or convalescent COVID-19. CDR3s include the opening cysteine and the closing phenylalanine or tryptophan. The order of the fields is D gene, J gene, clone size, V gene, CDR3 DNA, CDR3 protein. D genes are given only for firm matches. Expanded clones get a size class; other rows say once, few or many, or leave the size out.

D: .; J: TRBJ1-5; size: .; V: TRBV5-6; DNA: TGTGCCAGCAGCCCGGGACACCAGACGGGCCAGCCCCAGCATTTT; CDR3: CASSPGHQTGQPQHF
D: .; J: TRBJ1-2; size: .; V: TRBV30; DNA: TGTGCCTGGAGTGCCACGGGTGGCTACACCTTC; CDR3: CAWSATGGYTF
D: TRBD2; J: TRBJ2-3; size: .; V: TRBV9; DNA: TGTGCCAGCAGCGTAGCTAGCGGGAGTTTTGATACGCAGTATTTT; CDR3: CASSVASGSFDTQYF
D: TRBD1; J: TRBJ1-5; size: .; V: TRBV25-1; DNA: TGTGCCAGCAGTGATGGGGGACAGGGCACCAATCAGCCCCAGCATTTT; CDR3: CASSDGGQGTNQPQHF
D: .; J: TRBJ1-3; size: .; V: TRBV11-2; DNA: TGTGCCAGCAGCTTAGTCAGCTCTGGAAACACCATATATTTT; CDR3: CASSLVSSGNTIYF
D: .; J: TRBJ1-3; size: .; V: TRBV7-9; DNA: TGTGCCAGCAGCTCCGGACAAATTTCTGGAAACACCATATATTTT; CDR3: CASSSGQISGNTIYF
D: TRBD1; J: TRBJ1-1; size: .; V: TRBV4-1; DNA: TGCGCCAGCAGCCAAGTTCCCCCTACAGGGGCCCAAGCTTTCTTT; CDR3: CASSQVPPTGAQAFF
D: .; J: TRBJ2-3; size: .; V: TRBV6-5; DNA: TGTGCCAGCAGTTACTCCCAGGGTACGGTAATTACGCAGTATTTT; CDR3: CASSYSQGTVITQYF
D: .; J: TRBJ1-1; size: .; V: TRBV9; DNA: TGTGCCAGCAGCCTAGAGGCCAGACTACCGAACACTGAAGCTTTCTTT; CDR3: CASSLEARLPNTEAFF
D: TRBD1; J: TRBJ2-7; size: .; V: TRBV19; DNA: TGTGCCAGTAGTAAACAGGGGGGAGTCAGGGAGCAGTACTTC; CDR3: CASSKQGGVREQYF
D: TRBD1; J: TRBJ1-2; size: .; V: TRBV4-2; DNA: TGTGCCAGCAGCCGGGACAGGGACAACGGCTACACCTTC; CDR3: CASSRDRDNGYTF
D: .; J: TRBJ1-3; size: .; V: TRBV6-5; DNA: TGTGCCAGCAGACGGCATCGGGAGGGAAACACCATATATTTT; CDR3: CASRRHREGNTIYF
D: TRBD2; J: TRBJ2-1; size: .; V: TRBV4-2; DNA: TGTGCCAGCAGCCAAGAGGGTCCAGCGGGAGTGGGGCGCGATGAGCAGTTCTTC; CDR3: CASSQEGPAGVGRDEQFF
D: .; J: TRBJ1-3; size: .; V: TRBV11-3; DNA: TGTGCCAGCAGCCTCTGTTTACAGGGTGCTGGAAACACCATATATTTT; CDR3: CASSLCLQGAGNTIYF
D: .; J: TRBJ1-5; size: once; V: TRBV30; DNA: TGTGCCTGGAGCCAGGGAGGAAATCAGCCCCAGCATTTT; CDR3: CAWSQGGNQPQHF
D: .; J: TRBJ2-7; size: .; V: TRBV7-9; DNA: TGTGCCAGCAGCTCCTCGGGAGCAGAGCAGTACTTC; CDR3: CASSSSGAEQYF
D: TRBD1; J: TRBJ2-7; size: .; V: TRBV5-6; DNA: TGTGCCAGCAGCCCGGTGGGACAGAGCTCCTACGAGCAGTACTTC; CDR3: CASSPVGQSSYEQYF
D: .; J: TRBJ2-7; size: .; V: TRBV19; DNA: TGTGCCAGTAGCCTCGGCTACGAGCAGTACTTC; CDR3: CASSLGYEQYF
D: TRBD2; J: TRBJ2-7; size: .; V: TRBV5-1; DNA: TGCGCCAGCAGCTCGTCGGGACTAGCGACATACTTC; CDR3: CASSSSGLATYF
D: TRBD1; J: TRBJ1-6; size: .; V: TRBV6-1; DNA: TGTGCCAGCAGTGAACAAGAGGGGGCAAGTTCACCCCTCCACTTT; CDR3: CASSEQEGASSPLHF
D: .; J: TRBJ2-7; size: .; V: TRBV25-1; DNA: TGTGCCAGCAGTGAGGGCTCCGGCTACGAGCAGTACTTC; CDR3: CASSEGSGYEQYF
D: TRBD1; J: TRBJ1-2; size: once; V: TRBV5-1; DNA: TGCGCCAGCAGCTTGGCCGAGACAGGGGGCTATGGCTACACCTTC; CDR3: CASSLAETGGYGYTF
D: .; J: TRBJ2-1; size: .; V: TRBV5-4; DNA: TGTGCCAGCAGCGATGGCGGTTACTCCTACAATGAGCAGTTCTTC; CDR3: CASSDGGYSYNEQFF
D: .; J: TRBJ1-5; size: .; V: TRBV7-2; DNA: TGTGCCAGCAGCTTCGGGCAGGGGACCAATCAGCCCCAGCATTTT; CDR3: CASSFGQGTNQPQHF
D: TRBD2; J: TRBJ2-3; size: once; V: TRBV10-2; DNA: TGCGCCAGCAGGTACTCCACTAGCGGGAGGACAGATACGCAGTATTTT; CDR3: CASRYSTSGRTDTQYF
D: .; J: TRBJ1-2; size: .; V: TRBV30; DNA: TGTGCCTGGAGCCCGGGGGATGGCTACACCTTC; CDR3: CAWSPGDGYTF
D: .; J: TRBJ1-2; size: .; V: TRBV24-1; DNA: TGTGCCACCAGTGATCCGCGGAGGTCCGGGAGTGGCTACACCTTC; CDR3: CATSDPRRSGSGYTF
D: .; J: TRBJ2-2; size: few; V: TRBV4-2; DNA: TGTGCCAGCAGCCAAGGAGGAGGGAACACCGGGGAGCTGTTTTTT; CDR3: CASSQGGGNTGELFF
D: .; J: TRBJ1-3; size: .; V: TRBV5-8; DNA: TGTGCCAGCCGCACAGTGCCCTCTGGAAACACCATATATTTT; CDR3: CASRTVPSGNTIYF
D: TRBD1; J: TRBJ1-2; size: .; V: TRBV6-5; DNA: TGTGCCAGCAGTTCCTCCCCGACAGGGAATGTGGATGGCTACACCTTC; CDR3: CASSSSPTGNVDGYTF
D: .; J: TRBJ1-2; size: .; V: TRBV7-9; DNA: TGTGCCAGCAGCCTCCGAGGAGATGGCTACACCTTC; CDR3: CASSLRGDGYTF
D: .; J: TRBJ2-4; size: .; V: TRBV9; DNA: TGTGCCAGCAGCCCCTACCCGGGGGACATTCAGTACTTC; CDR3: CASSPYPGDIQYF
D: .; J: TRBJ2-7; size: .; V: TRBV20-1; DNA: TGCAGTGCTAGAGATAACGAGCAGTACTTC; CDR3: CSARDNEQYF
D: .; J: TRBJ2-2; size: .; V: TRBV12-5; DNA: TGTGCTAGTGGTTTGCCCCCGGGTCACCCCACCGGGGAGCTGTTTTTT; CDR3: CASGLPPGHPTGELFF
D: TRBD1; J: TRBJ1-5; size: .; V: TRBV6-6; DNA: TGTGCCAGCCTTAAAGCAGGCAGGGGGCGAAATCAGCCCCAGCATTTT; CDR3: CASLKAGRGRNQPQHF
D: .; J: TRBJ1-2; size: .; V: TRBV7-9; DNA: TGTGCCAGCAGCCCCTCGGGTACGAGAAACTATGGCTACACCTTC; CDR3: CASSPSGTRNYGYTF
D: TRBD1; J: TRBJ2-5; size: .; V: TRBV4-1; DNA: TGCGCCAGCAGCGGGGACAGGGGGGTGGAGACCCAGTACTTC; CDR3: CASSGDRGVETQYF
D: TRBD1; J: TRBJ2-3; size: .; V: TRBV19; DNA: TGTGCCAGTAGCCCTAGGGACAGGGGGCAGACAGATACGCAGTATTTT; CDR3: CASSPRDRGQTDTQYF
D: TRBD1; J: TRBJ2-3; size: .; V: TRBV7-9; DNA: TGTGCCAGCAGCCGGAGACAGGGGGCAGATACGCAGTATTTT; CDR3: CASSRRQGADTQYF
D: .; J: TRBJ2-7; size: .; V: TRBV7-9; DNA: TGTGCCAGCAGCTTAACAGGACCCTACGAGCAGTACTTC; CDR3: CASSLTGPYEQYF
D: TRBD2; J: TRBJ2-1; size: once; V: TRBV19; DNA: TGTGCCTCGAGGGGAGGGACTAGCGGACACAATGAGCAGTTCTTC; CDR3: CASRGGTSGHNEQFF
D: TRBD1; J: TRBJ1-1; size: .; V: TRBV27; DNA: TGTGCCAGCAGGGATTCCAACAGGGGTCCCACTGAAGCTTTCTTT; CDR3: CASRDSNRGPTEAFF
D: .; J: TRBJ1-1; size: .; V: TRBV10-3; DNA: TGTGCCATCAGTGAGGGGCGACAGGTTTTGAACACTGAAGCTTTCTTT; CDR3: CAISEGRQVLNTEAFF
D: TRBD2; J: TRBJ2-2; size: .; V: TRBV9; DNA: TGTGCCAGCAGCGTAGGGGGGGGTTCGGACGCGAACACCGGGGAGCTGTTTTTT; CDR3: CASSVGGGSDANTGELFF
D: TRBD2; J: TRBJ2-7; size: few; V: TRBV20-1; DNA: TGCAGTGCCAGTCACGGGGGGTCTCGGAACGAGCAGTACTTC; CDR3: CSASHGGSRNEQYF
D: TRBD2; J: TRBJ2-7; size: .; V: TRBV2; DNA: TGTGCCAGCAGTGAACAGCGGGGGGCTTCCTACGAGCAGTACTTC; CDR3: CASSEQRGASYEQYF
D: .; J: TRBJ1-1; size: few; V: TRBV5-1; DNA: TGCGCCAGCAGTCTAAGCCCTCTCGGGGGGCTGAACACTGAAGCTTTCTTT; CDR3: CASSLSPLGGLNTEAFF
D: TRBD1; J: TRBJ1-6; size: once; V: TRBV4-1; DNA: TGCGCCAGCAGCCCAAGCTGGGACAGCAATTCACCCCTCCACTTT; CDR3: CASSPSWDSNSPLHF
D: .; J: TRBJ1-1; size: .; V: TRBV6-1; DNA: TGTGCCAGCAGTGAAGATATGGAGGCGCACGCTTTCTTT; CDR3: CASSEDMEAHAFF
D: .; J: TRBJ1-1; size: .; V: TRBV28; DNA: TGTGCCAGCAGTTTTATGACTTTGCCTGAAGCTTTCTTT; CDR3: CASSFMTLPEAFF
D: .; J: TRBJ1-4; size: .; V: TRBV5-1; DNA: TGCGCCAGCAGCTTTACAGGGTTAACTGGCGCAACTAATGAAAAACTGTTTTTT; CDR3: CASSFTGLTGATNEKLFF
D: TRBD2; J: TRBJ2-7; size: .; V: TRBV2; DNA: TGTGCCACCAGGGGACTAGCGGGGGGGCCTCTCGAGCAGTACTTC; CDR3: CATRGLAGGPLEQYF
D: TRBD2; J: TRBJ2-2; size: .; V: TRBV10-3; DNA: TGTGCCATCAGCGGGGGGGCGAACGGCGGGGAGCTGTTTTTT; CDR3: CAISGGANGGELFF
D: .; J: TRBJ2-2; size: .; V: TRBV30; DNA: TGTGCCTGGAGTATGGCGGGGGCGGGGGAGCTGTTTTTT; CDR3: CAWSMAGAGELFF
D: .; J: TRBJ1-1; size: once; V: TRBV5-1; DNA: TGCGCCAGCAGATTACAGGGTGGGAACACTGAAGCTTTCTTT; CDR3: CASRLQGGNTEAFF
D: .; J: TRBJ1-2; size: .; V: TRBV30; DNA: TGTGCCTGGTCGGACGGTACTAGCTATGGCTACACCTTC; CDR3: CAWSDGTSYGYTF
D: .; J: TRBJ2-7; size: .; V: TRBV11-2; DNA: TGTGCCAGCAGCTTAGGGGCAGGTTCTGTCCTCGAGCAGTACTTC; CDR3: CASSLGAGSVLEQYF
D: .; J: TRBJ2-1; size: once; V: TRBV12-3/TRBV12-4; DNA: TGTGCCAGCAGTCCGAGGGAGTACAATGAGCAGTTCTTC; CDR3: CASSPREYNEQFF
D: .; J: TRBJ1-1; size: .; V: TRBV29-1; DNA: TGCAGCGTTGAAAGAAGCCGTGGGAACACTGAAGCTTTCTTT; CDR3: CSVERSRGNTEAFF
D: .; J: TRBJ2-1; size: .; V: TRBV18; DNA: TGTGCCAGCTCAGGGCGTACAGGGACGTCCTACAATGAGCAGTTCTTC; CDR3: CASSGRTGTSYNEQFF